The clone carrying this T cell receptor (beta chain) was observed a handful of times. Antigen: not known. This specimen belongs to a study of cytomegalovirus exposure and HLA in healthy donors. For the study at large: The 550 to 700 first-cohort repertoires and the roughly 120 validation repertoires shared the same platform, a later analysis reported. Study observations and caveats: There were 160 or so TCR beta chains listed as cytomegalovirus-associated. According to a subsequent analysis, TCR clusters from the first cohort were inclined to appear together in the 100 to 150 validation repertoires.

The J segment lost 4 bases and the V segment lost 3 bases, leaving 7 bases of the junction unmatched. The CDR3 has 14 residues. In germline, CDR1 is SGHRS, CDR2 YFSETQ. Some clones are missing from TCRdb's copy, which holds only in-frame ones; the method was immunoSEQ multiplex PCR. The sample carries 150,000 to 200,000 clones, about 89% recorded once. This sequence originates from a man aged 25-40 years in good health and CMV-seropositive. The sample was PBMCs. The rearrangement links TRBV5-1 to TRBJ2-7, with 7 bases aligning to TRBD1. The CDR3, as DNA: TGCGCCAGCAGCTACGACAGGGTAGAGTACGAGCAGTACTTC. This encodes CASSYDRVEYEQYF.